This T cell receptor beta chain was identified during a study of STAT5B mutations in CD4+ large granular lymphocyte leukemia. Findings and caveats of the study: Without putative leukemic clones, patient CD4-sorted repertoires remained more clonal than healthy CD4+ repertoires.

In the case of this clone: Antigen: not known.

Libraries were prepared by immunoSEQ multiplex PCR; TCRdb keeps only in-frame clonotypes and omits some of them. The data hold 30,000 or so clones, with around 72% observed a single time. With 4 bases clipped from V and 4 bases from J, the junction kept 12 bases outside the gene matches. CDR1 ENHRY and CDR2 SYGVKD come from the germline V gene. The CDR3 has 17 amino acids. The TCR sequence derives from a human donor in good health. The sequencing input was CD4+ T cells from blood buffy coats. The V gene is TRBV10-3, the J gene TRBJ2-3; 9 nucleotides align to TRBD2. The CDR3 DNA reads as TGTGCCATCAGTGCGAGCGGTAGCGGGGGCCCCGCAGATACGCAGTATTTT. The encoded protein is CAISASGSGGPADTQYF.